The 5 T cell receptor beta chains listed next were all sequenced from one sample in a study of identifying expanded T cells in peripheral blood. Produced via immunoSEQ multiplex PCR; TCRdb's table is partial and in-frame only. Altogether just over 90,000 clones are present, roughly 86% being singletons, with the ten largest covering around 3.8%. Input material: blood. Receptors were obtained from a person aged 18 to 75 in good health.

The chain couples TRBV7-2 to TRBJ2-5; 9 bases match TRBD2. Losses at the gene ends were 2 bases for V and 2 bases for J; bases not matched to a gene: 6. The CDR3 extends over 16 amino acids. Germline CDR1 is SGHTA and CDR2 is FQGNSA. CDR3 in amino acids: CASSLSAGGGQETQYF. The CDR3 DNA reads as TGTGCCAGCAGCTTATCGGCGGGAGGGGGGCAAGAGACCCAGTACTTC.

The chain employs TRBV6-4 and TRBJ1-5; D is possibly TRBD1 (6 bases). The CDR3 runs 15 residues. Deletions cut 0 bases from V and 6 bases from J, with 12 bases between. Germline assignment: CDR1 MRHNA and CDR2 SNTAGT. DNA for the CDR3: TGTGCCAGCAGTGACTCTGGGGGCGGGGGTCAGCCCCAGCATTTT. Amino acid sequence: CASSDSGGGGQPQHF.

The chain recombines TRBV28 with TRBJ2-2, with D perhaps matching TRBD1 (6 bases). The length of the CDR3 is 13 residues. V was trimmed by 11 bases and J by 0 bases, leaving 10 bases between them. Germline CDR1 and CDR2: MDHEN and SYDVKM. CDR3 nucleotides: TGTGCCTTTGGACAGACGAACACCGGGGAGCTGTTTTTT. It encodes CAFGQTNTGELFF.

This chain joins TRBV5-4 and TRBJ2-7; TRBD1 agrees at 8 bases. The CDR3 loop spans 14 amino acids. Germline CDR1 is SGHNT and CDR2 is YYREEE (reference sequence). With 7 bases clipped from V and 3 bases from J, the junction kept 9 bases outside the gene matches. The CDR3 reads CASGMRDRSYEQYF. The CDR3 DNA is TGTGCCAGCGGAATGCGGGACAGGAGCTACGAGCAGTACTTC.

The chain links TRBV5-1 to TRBJ1-2, with no clear D. Germline assignment: CDR1 SGHRS and CDR2 YFSETQ. The CDR3 loop spans 13 amino acids. Between the trimmed V and J ends, which lost 4 bases and 2 bases, there was a span of 9 bases. Written as DNA, the CDR3 is TGCGCCAGCAGCCGAGGTAGGAACTATGGCTACACCTTC. Its protein product is CASSRGRNYGYTF. Variable domain in full (rest from reference TRBV5-1 and TRBJ1-2): KAGVTQTPRYLIKTRGQQVTLSCSPISGHRSVSWYQQTPGQGLQFLFEYFSETQRNKGNFPGRFSGRQFSNSRSEMNVSTLELGDSALYLCASSRGRNYGYTFGSGTRLTVV.